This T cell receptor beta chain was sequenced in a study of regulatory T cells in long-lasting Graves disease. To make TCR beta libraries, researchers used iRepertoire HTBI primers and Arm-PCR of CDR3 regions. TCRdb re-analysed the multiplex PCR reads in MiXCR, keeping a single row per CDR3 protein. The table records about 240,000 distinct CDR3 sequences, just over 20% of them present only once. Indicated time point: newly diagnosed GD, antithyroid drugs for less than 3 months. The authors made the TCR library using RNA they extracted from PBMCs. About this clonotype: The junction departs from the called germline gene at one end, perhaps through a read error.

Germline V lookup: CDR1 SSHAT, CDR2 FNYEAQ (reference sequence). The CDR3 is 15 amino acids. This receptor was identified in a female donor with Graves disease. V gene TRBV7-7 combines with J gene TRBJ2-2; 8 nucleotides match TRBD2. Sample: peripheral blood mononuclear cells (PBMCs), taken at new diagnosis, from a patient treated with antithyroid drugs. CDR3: CASSSGGAITGELLF. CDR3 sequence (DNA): TGTGCCAGCAGCTCCGGGGGGGCGATAACCGGGGAGCTGCTTTTT. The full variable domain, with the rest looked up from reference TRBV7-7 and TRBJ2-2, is GAGVSQSPRYKVTKRGQDVTLRCDPISSHATLYWYQQALGQGPEFLTYFNYEAQPDKSGLPSDRFSAERPEGSISTLTIQRTEQRDSAMYRCASSSGGAITGELLFGEGSRLTVL.